This T cell receptor beta chain came from a study of CD8+ T cells in alopecia areata. Study-wide results and caveats: Scalp sample data also include resident alphabeta T cells from normal skin.

Patients with alopecia areata provided lesional scalp punch biopsies as well as peripheral blood. The CDR3 has 15 amino acids. CDR1 is MNHEY, CDR2 SVGAGI, per germline. V gave up 3 bases and J gave up 6 bases, with 17 bases separating them. Notes on this clone: Its target is not known.

It was cDNA, reverse transcribed from extracted RNA, that served as the sequencing template. TCRdb's table, derived via immunoSEQ multiplex PCR, lists solely in-frame clones and lacks some. This sample has approximately 140,000 clones, with roughly 50% found just once. The chain links TRBV6-5 to TRBJ1-1; TRBD1 is a possible D gene (6 bases). The specimen was CD4+ T cells sorted from blood. This TCR derives from a human donor with alopecia areata. CDR3 region: CASSYPGQGVPEAFF. Written as DNA, the CDR3 is TGTGCCAGCAGTTATCCGGGACAAGGTGTTCCTGAAGCTTTCTTT.